This T cell receptor (beta chain) was profiled in a study of T cells after yellow fever vaccination (dated by TCRdb to between 2018 and 2021). As for the study more broadly: Libraries from fractions with low cell numbers were prepared with the SMART-Seq v4 Ultra Low Input RNA kit. Bulk TCR alpha and beta repertoires were sequenced longitudinally to track T-cell clones before and after primary and booster YFV17D yellow fever vaccination. The cohort comprised two healthy male donors, one aged 18 to 30 and one aged 30 to 40 years. Bulk PBMC replicates and cell subsets were isolated from blood drawn at multiple timepoints before and after both primary and secondary immunization.

After removal of 2 bases from V and 5 bases from J, the junction retains 14 bases not matched to a gene. Including the terminal cysteine and phenylalanine, the CDR3 comprises 16 residues. The CDR3 DNA has 48 bases and is translated from base 1. CDR1 DFQATT and CDR2 SNEGSKA were looked up in the germline V gene (reference sequence). There are many counts of this clonotype. There is no known antigen for this receptor. Base qualities are not provided; no much larger clone lies one nucleotide away. The sample's treatment or condition label is to be understood as: live attenuated yellow fever vaccine strain. At each blood-draw timepoint, two biological replicates of bulk PBMCs were obtained. A standard Ficoll-Paque protocol was used to isolate PBMCs from peripheral blood. TriZol was used to extract RNA from bulk PBMCs, CD4 and CD8 fractions, and dextramer-positive and dextramer-negative fractions. TCR cDNA was synthesized by 5'RACE template switching, through which a universal primer site and unique molecular identifiers were introduced. Priming for cDNA synthesis came from both the TCR alpha and TCR beta constant segments. Libraries were amplified in two PCR steps, with sample barcodes and sequencing adapters added in the second step. Libraries were sequenced on Illumina HiSeq 2500 (2x100 bp) or NovaSeq (2x150 bp). Concerning the study's data processing: Reads were demultiplexed and collapsed into UMI consensus sequences with MIGEC, and V(D)J alignment was performed with MiXCR. Using edgeR on replicate PBMC samples, clonotypes were called vaccine-responding if FDR was below 0.01 and the log2 fold change was above 5 up to day 15. Each bulk clonotype was labeled CD4 or CD8 based on which sequenced repertoire, CD4 or CD8, contained the clonotype at higher abundance. TCRdb passed the public sequencing reads through fastp at Q25 and MiXCR, retaining productive beta sequences. A single entry per CDR3 protein holds the most common genes and DNA from its merged rows. These V and J calls are TCRdb output, not the study's own analysis. The sample data list hundreds of thousands of distinct CDR3 sequences, and 6.2% of these were observed just once. 15% of the sample comes from the top ten.

Findings and caveats that apply to the study as a whole: Because the study included only a couple of donors, the extent to which the findings can be generalized is limited. Because abundant contaminating clonotypes from the bulk population could be contained in FACS-sorted repertoires, computational filtering was required. The secondary T-cell response was found to be weaker but faster than the primary response, with a peak reached on day 5 rather than on day 15. Most clones expanded after primary vaccination were re-detected after the booster (almost 98% of CD4 and 88% of CD8), suggesting broad memory maintenance. A small fraction of clonotypes showed up in both the CD4 and CD8 compartments, probably as a result of convergent recombination.

Here the chain combines TRBV20-1 and TRBJ2-5, and TRBD2 aligns with 7 junction nucleotides. The sequence derives from a man aged 30 to 45 who received the YFV17D yellow fever vaccine. Material: PBMCs, obtained 5 days after the yellow fever booster vaccination. In nucleotides, the sequence is TGCAGTGCTAGACCCCCAACGCGGGAGAAGGGGGAGACCCAGTACTTC. Protein translation: CSARPPTREKGETQYF.